This is a list of T cell receptor beta chains from one sample in a study of cytomegalovirus exposure and HLA in healthy donors. The assay was immunoSEQ multiplex PCR, and TCRdb's table has in-frame clones only and misses some. The sample shows about 200,000 clones, roughly 80% of them seen only once. Material: PBMCs. These receptors came from a woman aged 40 to 50 in good health and CMV-seronegative. The CDR3 runs from the conserved cysteine through the conserved F or W. Each record gives: J gene, V gene, D gene, clone size, CDR3 DNA, CDR3 protein. D genes are given only for firm matches. Some rows mark clone size as missing; the rest say once, few, many or name a class of expanded clone.

j_gene: TRBJ1-4
v_gene: TRBV5-1
d_gene: NA
abundance: NA
CDR3nt: TGCGCCAGCAGCTTGGGCCAGGCCCTCGTGAATGAAAAACTGTTTTTT
CDR3aa: CASSLGQALVNEKLFF

j_gene: TRBJ2-1
v_gene: TRBV7-9
d_gene: TRBD2
abundance: NA
CDR3nt: TGTGCCAGCAGCGACCTAGCGGCAGCGAGTGAGCAGTTCTTC
CDR3aa: CASSDLAAASEQFF

j_gene: TRBJ2-3
v_gene: TRBV19
d_gene: NA
abundance: few
CDR3nt: TGTGCCAGTACCCCCTTCCATCCAGGGACAGATACGCAGTATTTT
CDR3aa: CASTPFHPGTDTQYF

j_gene: TRBJ2-1
v_gene: TRBV2
d_gene: NA
abundance: NA
CDR3nt: TGTGCCAGCAGAGTCCCGCAGGGGCTAAATGAGCAGTTCTTC
CDR3aa: CASRVPQGLNEQFF

j_gene: TRBJ1-1
v_gene: TRBV5-1
d_gene: NA
abundance: NA
CDR3nt: TGCGCCAGCAGCTTGGGGGGCGATTACGACACTGAAGCTTTCTTT
CDR3aa: CASSLGGDYDTEAFF

j_gene: TRBJ2-7
v_gene: TRBV25-1
d_gene: TRBD1
abundance: NA
CDR3nt: TGTGCCAGTCGTGGGACAGGCCCCTACGAGCAGTACTTC
CDR3aa: CASRGTGPYEQYF

j_gene: TRBJ1-2
v_gene: TRBV2
d_gene: TRBD1
abundance: NA
CDR3nt: TGTGCCAGCAGTGTCAGGGACAGGGGGAGCTATGGCTACACCTTC
CDR3aa: CASSVRDRGSYGYTF

j_gene: TRBJ1-4
v_gene: TRBV5-1
d_gene: TRBD1
abundance: NA
CDR3nt: TGCGCCAGCAGCTTCACAGGGGCAACTAATGAAAAACTGTTTTTT
CDR3aa: CASSFTGATNEKLFF

j_gene: TRBJ2-7
v_gene: TRBV28
d_gene: NA
abundance: NA
CDR3nt: TGTGCCAGCAGTCCAGGACAGCCCGCCGTCGAGCAGTACTTC
CDR3aa: CASSPGQPAVEQYF

j_gene: TRBJ1-1
v_gene: TRBV6-4
d_gene: NA
abundance: NA
CDR3nt: TGTGCCAGCAGTGTAGACAGGAACACTGAAGCTTTCTTT
CDR3aa: CASSVDRNTEAFF

j_gene: TRBJ2-5
v_gene: TRBV7-9
d_gene: NA
abundance: NA
CDR3nt: TGTGCCAGCAGCTTTATCTGGGGGGGGCGCGGGACCCAGTACTTC
CDR3aa: CASSFIWGGRGTQYF

j_gene: TRBJ2-1
v_gene: TRBV27
d_gene: TRBD2
abundance: NA
CDR3nt: TGTGCCAGCAGGTCAGCGGGAAGGCGCAATGAGCAGTTCTTC
CDR3aa: CASRSAGRRNEQFF

j_gene: TRBJ2-1
v_gene: TRBV4-1
d_gene: TRBD2
abundance: NA
CDR3nt: TGCGCCAGCAGCCCTCTGGCACTAGCGGGAGTTTACAATGAGCAGTTCTTC
CDR3aa: CASSPLALAGVYNEQFF

j_gene: TRBJ1-2
v_gene: TRBV7-9
d_gene: NA
abundance: NA
CDR3nt: TGTGCCAGCAGCCAGCGAGGACATGAACTACCCCACGTGGGCTACACCTTC
CDR3aa: CASSQRGHELPHVGYTF

j_gene: TRBJ1-1
v_gene: TRBV28
d_gene: NA
abundance: NA
CDR3nt: TGTGCCAGCAGTTTAATTCAGGGAATCGGCACTGAAGCTTTCTTT
CDR3aa: CASSLIQGIGTEAFF

j_gene: TRBJ2-1
v_gene: TRBV27
d_gene: TRBD2
abundance: NA
CDR3nt: TGTGCCACCCGGCGGGGGGTGAATGAGCAGTTCTTC
CDR3aa: CATRRGVNEQFF

j_gene: TRBJ2-5
v_gene: TRBV7-9
d_gene: TRBD2
abundance: NA
CDR3nt: TGTTCCAGCAGCCCATACCCGACTAGCGGGAGAGGGACCCAGTACTTC
CDR3aa: CSSSPYPTSGRGTQYF

j_gene: TRBJ2-7
v_gene: TRBV11-2
d_gene: TRBD1
abundance: few
CDR3nt: TGTGCCAGCAGCCCGATCCGTAGACAGGGTACCTACGAGCAGTACTTC
CDR3aa: CASSPIRRQGTYEQYF

j_gene: TRBJ2-1
v_gene: TRBV5-1
d_gene: NA
abundance: NA
CDR3nt: TGCGCCAGCAGCTTAACGGGAGATTGGAATGAGCAGTTCTTC
CDR3aa: CASSLTGDWNEQFF

j_gene: TRBJ1-6
v_gene: TRBV19
d_gene: NA
abundance: NA
CDR3nt: TGTGCCAGTAGTACCGACAGCAATAATTCACCCCTCCACTTT
CDR3aa: CASSTDSNNSPLHF

j_gene: TRBJ2-2
v_gene: TRBV25-1
d_gene: TRBD2
abundance: NA
CDR3nt: TGTGCCACCGGACTAGCGGGAGGTTCTTACACCGGGGAGCTGTTTTTT
CDR3aa: CATGLAGGSYTGELFF

j_gene: TRBJ1-2
v_gene: TRBV28
d_gene: NA
abundance: NA
CDR3nt: TGTGCCAGCAGTTCTGGGCTCGACTATGGCTACACCTTC
CDR3aa: CASSSGLDYGYTF

j_gene: TRBJ2-7
v_gene: TRBV5-4
d_gene: NA
abundance: NA
CDR3nt: TGTGCCAGCAGCTTAGCCAATCGGGTGTACGAGCAGTACTTC
CDR3aa: CASSLANRVYEQYF

j_gene: TRBJ2-1
v_gene: TRBV6-5
d_gene: TRBD2
abundance: NA
CDR3nt: TGTGCCAGCAGTTTCGGACTAGCCGGCGGCAATGAGCAGTTCTTC
CDR3aa: CASSFGLAGGNEQFF

j_gene: TRBJ2-3
v_gene: TRBV5-1
d_gene: TRBD1
abundance: NA
CDR3nt: TGCGCCAGCAGCCGGGACAGGGTGGATACAGATACGCAGTATTTT
CDR3aa: CASSRDRVDTDTQYF

j_gene: TRBJ1-5
v_gene: TRBV4-2
d_gene: TRBD1
abundance: NA
CDR3nt: TGTGCCAGCAGCCAAAGAGGGGGCAGAAGCAATCAGCCCCAGCATTTT
CDR3aa: CASSQRGGRSNQPQHF

j_gene: TRBJ1-2
v_gene: TRBV18
d_gene: NA
abundance: NA
CDR3nt: TGTGCCAGCTCACCGGCAACAGTGCTTTATGGCTACACCTTC
CDR3aa: CASSPATVLYGYTF

j_gene: TRBJ1-6
v_gene: TRBV30
d_gene: NA
abundance: NA
CDR3nt: TGTGCCTCGACTACGGGGTTGTCTGTCAATTCACCCCTCCACTTT
CDR3aa: CASTTGLSVNSPLHF

j_gene: TRBJ2-1
v_gene: TRBV7-9
d_gene: NA
abundance: NA
CDR3nt: TGTGCCAGCAGCAAGGGGCTGGTGGGCTCCTACAATGAGCAGTTCTTC
CDR3aa: CASSKGLVGSYNEQFF

j_gene: TRBJ1-1
v_gene: TRBV2
d_gene: TRBD1
abundance: NA
CDR3nt: TGTGCCAGCAGTGAAATTTTGAGACAGGGAGGTTTTGAAGCTTTCTTT
CDR3aa: CASSEILRQGGFEAFF

j_gene: TRBJ2-7
v_gene: TRBV6-1
d_gene: TRBD1
abundance: NA
CDR3nt: TGTGCCAGCAGGGGGACAGGGACCTACGAGCAGTACTTC
CDR3aa: CASRGTGTYEQYF

j_gene: TRBJ1-4
v_gene: TRBV28
d_gene: NA
abundance: NA
CDR3nt: TGTGCCAGCAGCCTTAGGGGGGGGTGGACTAATGAAAAACTGTTTTTT
CDR3aa: CASSLRGGWTNEKLFF

j_gene: TRBJ2-1
v_gene: TRBV5-4
d_gene: TRBD1
abundance: NA
CDR3nt: TGTGCCAGCAGCTTAAACAGGGGGCCCTACAATGAGCAGTTCTTC
CDR3aa: CASSLNRGPYNEQFF

j_gene: TRBJ1-1
v_gene: TRBV18
d_gene: TRBD1
abundance: NA
CDR3nt: TGTGCCAGCTCACCAATAGGACAGGGGGGCGATATGAACACTGAAGCTTTCTTT
CDR3aa: CASSPIGQGGDMNTEAFF

j_gene: TRBJ1-5
v_gene: TRBV28
d_gene: NA
abundance: once
CDR3nt: TGTGCCAGCAGTTTAGGAGCAGGGTCCCATCAGCCCCAGCATTTT
CDR3aa: CASSLGAGSHQPQHF

j_gene: TRBJ2-1
v_gene: TRBV27
d_gene: TRBD2
abundance: NA
CDR3nt: TGTGCCAGCAGTCCTGCTAGCGGGGGGTACAATGAGCAGTTCTTC
CDR3aa: CASSPASGGYNEQFF

j_gene: TRBJ1-1
v_gene: TRBV28
d_gene: NA
abundance: NA
CDR3nt: TGTGCCAGCAGCCCTCCCGGACTCGGGGTCGAAGCTTTCTTT
CDR3aa: CASSPPGLGVEAFF

j_gene: TRBJ1-2
v_gene: TRBV4-1
d_gene: TRBD1
abundance: NA
CDR3nt: TGCGCCAGCAGCCAAGATACTGGCGCGGCAGGGGGTGACTATGGCTACACCTTC
CDR3aa: CASSQDTGAAGGDYGYTF

j_gene: TRBJ1-5
v_gene: TRBV2
d_gene: NA
abundance: NA
CDR3nt: TGTGCCAGCAGACATCGTGGTCAGCCCCAGCATTTT
CDR3aa: CASRHRGQPQHF

j_gene: TRBJ1-1
v_gene: TRBV13
d_gene: NA
abundance: NA
CDR3nt: TGTGCCAGCAGCTTAGTAGTTCCGAACACTGAAGCTTTCTTT
CDR3aa: CASSLVVPNTEAFF

j_gene: TRBJ2-7
v_gene: TRBV27
d_gene: TRBD1
abundance: NA
CDR3nt: TGTGCCAGCAGAGCTCTCGGACAGGGGGTCTCCTACGAGCAGTACTTC
CDR3aa: CASRALGQGVSYEQYF

j_gene: TRBJ2-2
v_gene: TRBV4-2
d_gene: TRBD2
abundance: NA
CDR3nt: TGTGCCAGCAGCCCACCGGGACTAGCGGGAGTGCGTGGGGAGCTGTTTTTT
CDR3aa: CASSPPGLAGVRGELFF

j_gene: TRBJ2-2
v_gene: TRBV10-1
d_gene: NA
abundance: NA
CDR3nt: TGCGCCAGCAGTGAGTCGGGGGCCGGGACCGGGGAGCTGTTTTTT
CDR3aa: CASSESGAGTGELFF

j_gene: TRBJ2-1
v_gene: TRBV4-2
d_gene: NA
abundance: NA
CDR3nt: TGTGCCAGCAGCATACAAAACGGCGGGGTGGACAATGAGCAGTTCTTC
CDR3aa: CASSIQNGGVDNEQFF

j_gene: TRBJ1-5
v_gene: TRBV2
d_gene: NA
abundance: NA
CDR3nt: TGTGCCAGCAGTGAACTCGAAAGCAGCAATCAGCCCCAGCATTTT
CDR3aa: CASSELESSNQPQHF

j_gene: TRBJ2-1
v_gene: TRBV5-1
d_gene: NA
abundance: NA
CDR3nt: TGCGCCAGCAGCTTGGGGTCAGGGGAGCTCAATGAGCAGTTCTTC
CDR3aa: CASSLGSGELNEQFF

j_gene: TRBJ1-2
v_gene: TRBV27
d_gene: TRBD1
abundance: NA
CDR3nt: TGTGCCAGCAGTCCCGGGACAGGGCTTAACTATGGCTACACCTTC
CDR3aa: CASSPGTGLNYGYTF

j_gene: TRBJ1-2
v_gene: TRBV9
d_gene: TRBD1
abundance: NA
CDR3nt: TGTGCCAGCAGCGTAGTCTCAGGGGGGCCGGGAGGCTACACCTTC
CDR3aa: CASSVVSGGPGGYTF

j_gene: TRBJ1-5
v_gene: TRBV6-5
d_gene: NA
abundance: NA
CDR3nt: TGTGCCAGCAGTTACATGGGGAGCCTTCAGCCCCAGCATTTT
CDR3aa: CASSYMGSLQPQHF

j_gene: TRBJ2-1
v_gene: TRBV19
d_gene: TRBD1
abundance: NA
CDR3nt: TGTGCCAGTAGTCCCCGGGACAGGGTCCCCAATGAGCAGTTCTTC
CDR3aa: CASSPRDRVPNEQFF

j_gene: TRBJ1-5
v_gene: TRBV30
d_gene: NA
abundance: NA
CDR3nt: TGTGCCTGGACGGCGGGCCCTTCTTATAGCAATCAGCCCCAGCATTTT
CDR3aa: CAWTAGPSYSNQPQHF

j_gene: TRBJ2-3
v_gene: TRBV28
d_gene: NA
abundance: few
CDR3nt: TGTGCCAGCCCCGAATCCGGGACTTTAAGCACAGATACGCAGTATTTT
CDR3aa: CASPESGTLSTDTQYF

j_gene: TRBJ1-1
v_gene: TRBV6-5
d_gene: TRBD1
abundance: NA
CDR3nt: TGTGCCAGCAGTGGGGGGACAGTGAACACTGAAGCTTTCTTT
CDR3aa: CASSGGTVNTEAFF

j_gene: TRBJ2-7
v_gene: TRBV29-1
d_gene: NA
abundance: few
CDR3nt: TGCAGCGTGGGCACAGCATCCTACGAGCAGTACTTC
CDR3aa: CSVGTASYEQYF